These 17 T cell receptor beta chains were sequenced from one sample in a study of shared clonotypes between healthy human individuals. Using immunoSEQ multiplex PCR, the repertoire was profiled, and TCRdb retains in-frame clones only, with some absent. Here the sample spans 1.6 million or so clones, about 98.5% being singletons. Material: naive CD4+ T cells sorted from blood. Subset given: CD45RA+ positively selected. The receptors were sampled from a man aged 30 to 39 in good health.

This rearrangement joins TRBV7-6 to TRBJ2-5, with 10 bases matching TRBD1. Losses at the gene ends were 0 bases for V and 3 bases for J; bases not matched to a gene: 4. This CDR3 spans 16 amino acids. Germline CDR1 SGHVS, CDR2 FNYEAQ. In DNA form, the CDR3 reads TGTGCCAGCAGCTTAGCGGGACAGGGGTTAGAAGAGACCCAGTACTTC. Translating it yields CASSLAGQGLEETQYF.

This chain uses TRBV19 with TRBJ2-2; D may be TRBD1 or TRBD2 (5 bases each). The CDR3 is 16 amino acids. Trimming left V 6 bases short and J 2 bases short, with 16 bases between. Germline V gene lookup returns CDR1 LNHDA and CDR2 SQIVND (reference sequence). CDR3 coding DNA: TGTGCCAGTAGAACGCAGGTCGGGGACAACACCGGGGAGCTGTTTTTT. Amino acids: CASRTQVGDNTGELFF.

The chain carries TRBV29-1 and TRBJ2-5; the D call may be TRBD1 or TRBD2 (5 bases each). Trimming stripped 8 bases from V and 4 bases from J, with 11 bases between. This CDR3 spans 11 amino acids. CDR1 and CDR2 (germline): SQVTM, ANQGSEA. The CDR3 loop is CSIGTRETQYF. CDR3 sequence (DNA): TGCAGCATCGGGACCAGAGAGACCCAGTACTTC.

This sequence joins TRBV20-1 and TRBJ2-5; D is ambiguous. The CDR3 sequence is 10 residues long. The germline V and J ends were trimmed by 7 bases and 4 bases, with 7 bases remaining between them. Germline V gives CDR1 DFQATT, CDR2 SNEGSKA (reference sequence). The CDR3, as DNA: TGCAGTGTATTTACAGAGACCCAGTACTTC. Its protein product is CSVFTETQYF.

This clone showed up just once. The V gene is TRBV14, the J gene TRBJ2-1; 7 bases fit TRBD2. Trimming cost V 0 bases and J 5 bases; bases outside gene matches: 13. This CDR3 has 18 amino acids. Germline loops: CDR1 SGHDN, CDR2 FVKESK. The CDR3 spells CASSQEGALAGVNNEQFF. The CDR3 nucleotides are TGTGCCAGCAGCCAAGAAGGGGCTTTGGCGGGGGTAAACAATGAGCAGTTCTTC.

The chain is built from TRBV30 and TRBJ1-2; 8 positions agree with TRBD1. CDR3 length: 12 amino acids. J lost 7 bases, V lost 4 bases, and 5 bases had no gene match. CDR1 and CDR2 from the germline V gene are GTSNPN and SVGIG (reference sequence). The chain's CDR3 is CAWTGGGLGYTF. The CDR3 bases are TGTGCCTGGACAGGGGGCGGCCTTGGCTACACCTTC.

V gene TRBV5-8 combines with J gene TRBJ2-7, with 12 bases lining up with TRBD2. The CDR3 totals 16 residues. CDR1 and CDR2 from the germline V gene are SGHTS and YDEGEE. V dropped 5 bases and J dropped 2; count of bases not matched to a gene: 8. The CDR3, as DNA: TGTGCCAGCAGTTATGTTGGACTAGCGGGACCCTACGAGCAGTACTTC. It translates to CASSYVGLAGPYEQYF.

The J gene is TRBJ2-7, the V gene TRBV6-5; TRBD2 matches 10 bases. Germline CDR1 reads MNHEY; CDR2 reads SVGAGI. The V gene end was trimmed by 2 bases and the J gene end by 2 bases; junction bases not matched to a gene: 6. The CDR3 has 16 amino acids. CDR3 residues: CASSYIRTSGAYEQYF. As DNA, the CDR3 is TGTGCCAGCAGTTACATTAGGACTAGCGGAGCCTACGAGCAGTACTTC.

This clone has just one count. The chain has TRBV28 and TRBJ2-1, with D perhaps matching TRBD1 (7 bases). CDR1 and CDR2 from the germline V gene are MDHEN and SYDVKM. The V gene lost 4 bases and the J gene lost 8 bases, with 24 bases spanning the gap. The CDR3 contains 17 residues. The CDR3 here is CASSSLGGTAESHEQFF. CDR3 coding DNA: TGTGCCAGCAGTTCCCTCGGCGGGACAGCGGAGAGCCATGAGCAGTTCTTC.

This chain uses TRBV28 with TRBJ1-2; 7 nucleotides align to TRBD1. The trim removed 10 bases at V and 2 bases at J, leaving 22 bases unmatched. Looked up from germline, CDR1 is MDHEN and CDR2 is SYDVKM. The CDR3 contains 18 residues. CDR3 residues: CATENPPGRDRWNYGYTF. Here the CDR3 DNA reads TGTGCCACCGAAAATCCCCCCGGCCGGGACAGATGGAACTATGGCTACACCTTC.

V usage is TRBV5-4 and J usage is TRBJ2-7; D gene unclear. Trimming took 0 bases from V and 0 from J, leaving 7 bases between them. The CDR3 has 14 amino acids. CDR1 is SGHNT and CDR2 is YYREEE in the germline V gene (reference sequence). Here the CDR3 reads CASSLGWNSYEQYF. The CDR3 DNA follows: TGTGCCAGCAGCTTGGGCTGGAACTCCTACGAGCAGTACTTC.

The chain combines TRBV19 with TRBJ2-7; D is tentatively TRBD1 or TRBD2 (6 bases each). Trimming removed 1 base from V and 3 bases from J, with 13 bases in between. This CDR3 spans 15 amino acids. The germline CDR1 and CDR2 sequences are LNHDA and SQIVND (reference sequence). The CDR3 loop reads CASSIGRGQGYEQYF. The CDR3 coding sequence is TGTGCCAGTAGTATAGGGAGGGGACAAGGCTACGAGCAGTACTTC. Supplemented by reference TRBV19 and TRBJ2-7, the full variable domain reads DGGITQSPKYLFRKEGQNVTLSCEQNLNHDAMYWYRQDPGQGLRLIYYSQIVNDFQKGDIAEGYSVSREKKESFPLTVTSAQKNPTAFYLCASSIGRGQGYEQYFGPGTRLTVT.

The V gene is TRBV10-1, the J gene TRBJ1-1; D is perhaps TRBD1 (5 bases). Germline CDR1 is WNHNN and CDR2 is SYGVQD (reference sequence). Deletions cut 7 bases from V and 7 bases from J, with 16 bases between. The CDR3 is 13 residues long. This CDR3 reads CASKPNRTREAFF. The CDR3 DNA follows: TGCGCCAGCAAACCCAACAGGACCCGTGAAGCTTTCTTT.

V gene TRBV5-1 combines with J gene TRBJ2-2; unclear D gene. CDR1 and CDR2 (germline): SGHRS, YFSETQ. This CDR3 is built from 16 residues. Trimming removed 6 bases from V and 2 bases from J, with 17 bases in between. The CDR3 nucleotides read TGCGCCAGCAACTCCGCGCCGGCCCCTAACACCGGGGAGCTGTTTTTT. It specifies CASNSAPAPNTGELFF.

The V gene is TRBV2, the J gene TRBJ1-1; D might be TRBD1 (5 bases). V was pared by 10 bases and J by 4 bases, with 19 bases between. Germline V gives CDR1 SNHLY, CDR2 FYNNEI. The CDR3 covers 14 residues. The CDR3 nucleotides read TGTGCCACCGATGTCTGGAAGGGGAGCACTGAAGCTTTCTTT. Protein: CATDVWKGSTEAFF. Full variable domain (outside the CDR3, taken from reference TRBV2 and TRBJ1-1): EPEVTQTPSHQVTQMGQEVILRCVPISNHLYFYWYRQILGQKVEFLVSFYNNEISEKSEIFDDQFSVERPDGSNFTLKIRSTKLEDSAMYFCATDVWKGSTEAFFGQGTRLTVV.

Points on this clone: This same CDR3 is encoded by further DNA sequences in the sample. This chain uses TRBV9 with TRBJ2-2; D remains ambiguous. Trimming removed 0 bases at V and 1 base at J, with 4 bases between. The length of the CDR3 is 14 residues. The germline V gene encodes CDR1 SGDLS and CDR2 YYNGEE. This chain's CDR3 is CASSVDGNTGELFF. CDR3 coding DNA: TGTGCCAGCAGCGTAGACGGGAACACCGGGGAGCTGTTTTTT.

The gene calls are TRBV20-1 and TRBJ1-3; the D is unclear. The CDR3 spans 11 residues. Germline loops: CDR1 DFQATT, CDR2 SNEGSKA (reference sequence). Trimming removed 7 bases at V and 2 bases at J, with 6 bases between. For the CDR3, the DNA is TGCAGTGGAATAGCTGGAAACACCATATATTTT. Its translation is CSGIAGNTIYF.